This entry concerns a single T cell receptor (beta chain). The data were taken from a study of blood T cell repertoires in COVID-19. On the study more broadly: T cells, B-cell-depleted T cells, or PBMCs supplied cDNA or gDNA.

Generated by immunoSEQ multiplex PCR, the TCRdb table keeps only in-frame clones and is missing some. The sample includes under 400,000 clones, over 75% of them seen just once. Patients of the Seattle cohort, enrolled during active infection, were followed longitudinally. Trimming pared 10 bases from V and 2 bases from J, leaving 23 bases between. Germline V gene lookup returns CDR1 LNHDA and CDR2 SQIVND (reference sequence). The CDR3 runs 16 residues. The rearrangement uses TRBV19 and TRBJ1-2; TRBD1 might be the D (6 bases). This TCR came from a woman aged 25-40 years with COVID-19, enrolled during active disease. Sequenced: peripheral blood. The CDR3 DNA follows: TGTGCCACCAACCCCCTCTCAACAGGGTTGAACTATGGCTACACCTTC. Its protein product is CATNPLSTGLNYGYTF.